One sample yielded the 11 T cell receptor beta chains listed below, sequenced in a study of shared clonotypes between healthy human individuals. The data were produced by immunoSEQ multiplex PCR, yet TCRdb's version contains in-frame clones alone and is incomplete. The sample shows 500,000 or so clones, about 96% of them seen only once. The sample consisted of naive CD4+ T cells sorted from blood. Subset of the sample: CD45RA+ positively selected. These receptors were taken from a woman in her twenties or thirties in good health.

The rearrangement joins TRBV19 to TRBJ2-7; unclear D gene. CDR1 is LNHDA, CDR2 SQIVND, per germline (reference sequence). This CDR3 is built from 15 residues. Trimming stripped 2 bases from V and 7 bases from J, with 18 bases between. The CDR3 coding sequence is TGTGCCAGTAGTATAAAACACCTTAGCATAGGGGAGCAGTACTTC. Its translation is CASSIKHLSIGEQYF.

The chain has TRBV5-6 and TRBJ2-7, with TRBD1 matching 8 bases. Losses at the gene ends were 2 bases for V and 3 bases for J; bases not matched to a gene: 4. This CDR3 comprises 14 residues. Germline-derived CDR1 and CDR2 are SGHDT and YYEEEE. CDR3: CASSFSGTGYEQYF. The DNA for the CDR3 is TGTGCCAGCAGCTTTTCCGGGACAGGCTACGAGCAGTACTTC. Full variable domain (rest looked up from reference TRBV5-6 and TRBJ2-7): DAGVTQSPTHLIKTRGQQVTLRCSPKSGHDTVSWYQQALGQGPQFIFQYYEEEERQRGNFPDRFSGHQFPNYSSELNVNALLLGDSALYLCASSFSGTGYEQYFGPGTRLTVT.

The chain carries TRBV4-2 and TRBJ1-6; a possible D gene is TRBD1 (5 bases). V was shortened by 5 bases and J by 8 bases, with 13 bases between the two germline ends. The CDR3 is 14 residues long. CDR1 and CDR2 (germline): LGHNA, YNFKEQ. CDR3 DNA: TGTGCCAGCAGCGTGGGGGAGGTGGATTCACCCCTCCACTTT. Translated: CASSVGEVDSPLHF.

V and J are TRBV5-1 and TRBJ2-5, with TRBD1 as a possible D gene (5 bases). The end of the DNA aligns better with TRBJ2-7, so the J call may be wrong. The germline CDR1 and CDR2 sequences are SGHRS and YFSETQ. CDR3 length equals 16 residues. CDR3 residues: CASSLAWAGKTYEQYF. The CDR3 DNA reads TGCGCCAGCAGCTTGGCCTGGGCAGGGAAGACGTACGAGCAGTACTTC.

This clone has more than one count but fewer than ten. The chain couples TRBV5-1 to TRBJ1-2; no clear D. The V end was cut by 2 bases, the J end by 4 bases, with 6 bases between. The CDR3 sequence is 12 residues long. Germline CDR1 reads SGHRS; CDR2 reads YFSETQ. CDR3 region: CASSFESYGYTF. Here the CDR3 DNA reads TGCGCCAGCAGCTTTGAGAGCTATGGCTACACCTTC.

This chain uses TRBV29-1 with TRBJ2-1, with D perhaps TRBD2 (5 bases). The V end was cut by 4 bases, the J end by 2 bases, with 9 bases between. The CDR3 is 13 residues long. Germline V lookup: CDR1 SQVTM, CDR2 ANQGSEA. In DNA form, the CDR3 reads TGCAGCGTTGCCAGCGGTCCCTACAATGAGCAGTTCTTC. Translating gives CSVASGPYNEQFF.

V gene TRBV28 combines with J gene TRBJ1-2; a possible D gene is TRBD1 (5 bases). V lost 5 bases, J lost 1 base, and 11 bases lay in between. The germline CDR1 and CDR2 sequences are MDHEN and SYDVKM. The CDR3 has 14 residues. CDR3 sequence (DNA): TGTGCCAGCAGTCCTGGGACGGGTAACTATGGCTACACCTTC. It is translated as CASSPGTGNYGYTF.

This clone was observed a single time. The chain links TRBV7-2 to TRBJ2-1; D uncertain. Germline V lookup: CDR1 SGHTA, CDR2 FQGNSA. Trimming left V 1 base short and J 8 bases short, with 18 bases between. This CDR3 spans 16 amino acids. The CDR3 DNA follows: TGTGCCAGCAGCTTAGGGTCAGAGCGTCCTCGCGATGAGCAGTTCTTC. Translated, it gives CASSLGSERPRDEQFF.

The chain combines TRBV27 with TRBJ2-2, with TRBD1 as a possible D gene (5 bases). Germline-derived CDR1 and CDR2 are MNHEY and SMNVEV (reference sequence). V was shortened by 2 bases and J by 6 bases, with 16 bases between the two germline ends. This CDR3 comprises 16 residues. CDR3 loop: CASSLSGQGQAGELFF. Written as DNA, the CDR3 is TGTGCCAGCAGTTTAAGTGGGCAGGGTCAGGCCGGGGAGCTGTTTTTT.

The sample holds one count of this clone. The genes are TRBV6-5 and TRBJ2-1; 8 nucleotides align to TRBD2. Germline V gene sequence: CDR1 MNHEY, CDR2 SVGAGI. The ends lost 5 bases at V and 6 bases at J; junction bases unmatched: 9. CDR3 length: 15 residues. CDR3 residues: CASSPGTRTINEQFF. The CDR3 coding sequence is TGTGCCAGCAGTCCTGGGACTAGGACAATCAATGAGCAGTTCTTC.

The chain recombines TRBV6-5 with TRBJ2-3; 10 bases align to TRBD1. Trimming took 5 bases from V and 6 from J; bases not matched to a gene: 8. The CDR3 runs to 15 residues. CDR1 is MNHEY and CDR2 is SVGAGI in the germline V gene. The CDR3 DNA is TGTGCCAGCAGTCACCTGGGACAGGGGTCGGATACGCAGTATTTT. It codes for CASSHLGQGSDTQYF.